A single sample gave rise to the 20 T cell receptor beta chains below, sequenced in a study of cytomegalovirus exposure and HLA in healthy donors. The PCR used 60 Vbeta and 13 Jbeta primers. The method was immunoSEQ multiplex PCR; TCRdb's version includes in-frame clones alone and lacks a portion of them. Of roughly 180,000 clones in the sample, roughly 84% were seen once. Specimen: PBMCs. These TCRs come from a male donor in good health and CMV-seronegative.

This chain connects TRBV6-5 to TRBJ2-7; 7 nucleotides agree with TRBD1. V shed 2 bases, J shed 2 bases, and the junction held 9 bases outside the gene matches. The germline CDR1 and CDR2 sequences are MNHEY and SVGAGI. The CDR3 covers 16 residues. The CDR3 DNA sequence: TGTGCCAGCAGTTACACAAAGGGGGCTTATACCTACGAGCAGTACTTC. It translates to CASSYTKGAYTYEQYF.

The V call is TRBV5-8, the J call TRBJ2-1; D perhaps matches TRBD1 (5 bases). CDR1 is SGHTS and CDR2 is YDEGEE in the germline V gene. The CDR3 contains 15 residues. Trimming shortened V by 0 bases and J by 4 bases, and 11 bases separated the two germline ends. The CDR3 sequence is CASSLGQISYNEQFF. For the CDR3, the DNA is TGTGCCAGCAGCTTGGGACAGATTTCTTACAATGAGCAGTTCTTC. The full variable domain, its missing parts supplied by reference TRBV5-8 and TRBJ2-1, is EAGVTQSPTHLIKTRGQQATLRCSPISGHTSVYWYQQALGLGLQFLLWYDEGEERNRGNFPPRFSGRQFPNYSSELNVNALELEDSALYLCASSLGQISYNEQFFGPGTRLTVL.

This clone was counted a single time. This chain uses TRBV5-1 with TRBJ2-3, with a tentative D call TRBD1 (6 bases). V shed 0 bases and J shed 5 bases, with 16 bases lying between them. This CDR3 spans 16 amino acids. In germline, CDR1 is SGHRS, CDR2 YFSETQ. CDR3 bases: TGCGCCAGCAGCTTGGCCGCAGGGGTACTTCAAGATACGCAGTATTTT. It specifies CASSLAAGVLQDTQYF.

This clone was detected only once. This chain uses TRBV14 with TRBJ2-1; the D gene is possibly TRBD2 (6 bases). The CDR3 is 16 amino acids. Trimming took 6 bases from V and 4 from J, leaving 19 bases between them. Germline CDR1 reads SGHDN; CDR2 reads FVKESK. CDR3 sequence: CASRKAGRYGYNEQFF. In nucleotides, the CDR3 is TGTGCCAGCAGAAAGGCGGGGCGGTACGGGTACAATGAGCAGTTCTTC.

This chain connects TRBV7-8 to TRBJ2-5; D perhaps matches TRBD1 (6 bases). V gave up 2 bases and J gave up 1 base, with 11 bases separating them. The CDR3 consists of 15 residues. Germline CDR1 reads SGHVS; CDR2 reads FQNEAQ. The DNA of the CDR3 is TGTGCCAGCAGCTTACAGGGGCCCTCCCAAGAGACCCAGTACTTC. Translated: CASSLQGPSQETQYF.

The V gene is TRBV6-5, the J gene TRBJ1-5; D gene ambiguous. This CDR3 comprises 13 residues. The V end lost 2 bases, the J end lost 7 bases, and 9 bases lay between the germline ends. CDR1 MNHEY and CDR2 SVGAGI come from the germline V gene. CDR3 sequence reads: CASSYASGQPQHF. CDR3 DNA: TGTGCCAGCAGTTACGCCTCCGGGCAGCCCCAGCATTTT.

The gene calls are TRBV27 and TRBJ2-1; a possible D gene is TRBD2 (5 bases). The CDR3 extends over 15 amino acids. Germline-derived CDR1 and CDR2 are MNHEY and SMNVEV (reference sequence). V lost 2 bases to trimming and J lost 2 bases, with 10 bases between them. The DNA of the CDR3 is TGTGCCAGCAGTTTACGACCGGAGGCCTACAATGAGCAGTTCTTC. Its translation: CASSLRPEAYNEQFF.

This clone was seen only once. The chain has TRBV10-3 and TRBJ1-1, with D possibly being TRBD1 (5 bases). The germline V gene has CDR1 ENHRY and CDR2 SYGVKD. The CDR3 totals 13 residues. The V and J ends lost 3 bases and 6 bases respectively, with 11 bases between them. The CDR3 region has the DNA TGTGCCATCAGTGATGCGGGGGGTGCTGAAGCTTTCTTT. This codes for CAISDAGGAEAFF.

This chain uses TRBV10-3 with TRBJ2-3, with TRBD1 as a possible D gene (6 bases). The germline V and J ends were trimmed by 10 bases and 5 bases, with 19 bases remaining between them. This CDR3 region has 14 residues. The V gene's germline CDR1 is ENHRY and CDR2 SYGVKD. For the CDR3, the DNA is TGTGCCACCGAAAGGAGCCAAGGGGGAGATACGCAGTATTTT. This sequence encodes CATERSQGGDTQYF.

This chain uses TRBV4-2 with TRBJ1-2; 8 bases are a match to TRBD1. J was trimmed by 0 bases and V by 4 bases; bases with no gene match: 13. The germline CDR1 and CDR2 sequences are LGHNA and YNFKEQ. CDR3 size: 18 residues. The CDR3 reads CASSPGDRRNDPNYGYTF. CDR3 bases: TGTGCCAGCAGCCCTGGGGACAGGAGGAACGATCCTAACTATGGCTACACCTTC.

The J gene is TRBJ2-7, the V gene TRBV11-3, with 12 bases matching TRBD2. V lost 5 bases, J lost 7 bases, and 15 bases stayed unmatched. CDR3 length: 17 amino acids. The V gene's germline CDR1 is SGHNT and CDR2 YENEEA. The DNA of the CDR3 is TGTGCCAGCAGCCCCGAGGGCCAGACTAGCGGGGGTGGGGAGCAGTACTTC. Residues: CASSPEGQTSGGGEQYF.

The V call is TRBV7-2, the J call TRBJ2-7; 7 positions match TRBD1. V lost 5 bases, J lost 2 bases, and 6 bases stayed unmatched. Germline V gene lookup returns CDR1 SGHTA and CDR2 FQGNSA. The CDR3 runs to 14 residues. The CDR3 loop reads CASSTTTGPYEQYF. The CDR3 DNA sequence: TGTGCCAGCAGCACAACGACAGGGCCCTACGAGCAGTACTTC.

This chain connects TRBV2 to TRBJ2-1, with a possible D match to TRBD1 (6 bases). V lost 6 bases, J lost 7 bases, and 19 bases lay in between. The CDR3 loop spans 15 amino acids. Germline values: CDR1 SNHLY, CDR2 FYNNEI. This chain's CDR3 is CASRPGAGALNEQFF. CDR3 nucleotide sequence: TGTGCCAGCAGACCCGGGGCAGGGGCGTTAAATGAGCAGTTCTTC.

The genes are TRBV7-7 and TRBJ2-5, with 7 bases aligning to TRBD2. This CDR3 has 14 residues. Germline loops: CDR1 SSHAT, CDR2 FNYEAQ (reference sequence). V shed 5 bases, J shed 5 bases, and the junction held 8 bases outside the gene matches. CDR3 sequence: CASSPRTRSETQYF. The CDR3, as DNA: TGTGCCAGCAGCCCCCGGACTAGATCGGAGACCCAGTACTTC.

The gene calls are TRBV6-1 and TRBJ2-3; D remains ambiguous. V was cut by 4 bases and J by 5 bases, with 4 bases left in between. CDR3 length: 11 amino acids. CDR1 is MNHNS, CDR2 SASEGT, per germline. The CDR3 spells CASSGLDTQYF. CDR3 DNA sequence: TGTGCCAGCAGTGGACTAGATACGCAGTATTTT.

The V gene is TRBV29-1, the J gene TRBJ1-1, with 10 bases that match TRBD1. V was clipped by 4 bases and J by 0 bases; unmatched bases: 2. The CDR3 runs 14 residues. The germline CDR1 and CDR2 sequences are SQVTM and ANQGSEA. The CDR3: CSVGQGALNTEAFF. Here the CDR3 DNA reads TGCAGCGTTGGACAGGGGGCCCTGAACACTGAAGCTTTCTTT.

The genes are TRBV28 and TRBJ1-5, with a tentative D call TRBD1 (5 bases). Trimming took 5 bases from V and 7 from J, leaving 18 bases between them. This CDR3 contains 15 residues. Germline V gives CDR1 MDHEN, CDR2 SYDVKM. The CDR3 sequence is CASSATLTAEQPQHF. The CDR3 DNA is TGTGCCAGCAGTGCCACATTGACAGCCGAGCAGCCCCAGCATTTT.

V and J are TRBV5-6 and TRBJ1-2, with D possibly TRBD1 on 6 matching bases. The CDR3 loop spans 14 amino acids. CDR1 SGHDT and CDR2 YYEEEE come from the germline V gene. V lost 2 bases and J 7 bases, leaving 15 bases between the germline ends. The CDR3 nucleotides are TGTGCCAGCAGCTTTTCGGCGGGGGGCTCTGGCTACACCTTC. Its translation: CASSFSAGGSGYTF.

The chain combines TRBV25-1 with TRBJ2-5; tentative D call: TRBD1 (6 bases). The DNA end is more similar to TRBJ2-7, so the J call may be wrong. Per germline, CDR1 MGHDK and CDR2 SYGVNS. The CDR3 spans 15 residues. In DNA, the CDR3 is TGTGCCAGCAGTGGAACGACAGGTTCCGTCTACGAGCAGTACTTC. Translation gives CASSGTTGSVYEQYF.

The chain has TRBV7-9 and TRBJ1-1, with TRBD1 as a possible D gene (6 bases). Trimming cost V 0 bases and J 8 bases, with 13 bases left between them. Germline-derived CDR1 and CDR2 are SEHNR and FQNEAQ (reference sequence). There are 14 residues in the CDR3. The CDR3 nucleotides are TGTGCCAGCAGCTTAGCCTACAGGGCGGAAGAAGCTTTCTTT. This encodes CASSLAYRAEEAFF.